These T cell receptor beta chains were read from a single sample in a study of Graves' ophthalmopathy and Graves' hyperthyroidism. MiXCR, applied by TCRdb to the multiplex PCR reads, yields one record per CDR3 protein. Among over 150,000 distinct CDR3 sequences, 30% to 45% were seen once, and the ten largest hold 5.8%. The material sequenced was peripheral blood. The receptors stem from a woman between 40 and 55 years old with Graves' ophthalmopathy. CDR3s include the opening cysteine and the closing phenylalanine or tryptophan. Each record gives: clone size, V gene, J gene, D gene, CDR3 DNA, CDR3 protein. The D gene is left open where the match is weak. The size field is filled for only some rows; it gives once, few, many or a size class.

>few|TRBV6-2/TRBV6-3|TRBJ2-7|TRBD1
TGTGCCAGCAGGGACAGGGGAACCGGCGAGCAGTACTTC
CASRDRGTGEQYF
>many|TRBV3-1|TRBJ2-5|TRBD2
TGTGCCAGCAGCCAAAGCACTAGCGGGAGCAGCAGAGAGACCCAGTACTTC
CASSQSTSGSSRETQYF
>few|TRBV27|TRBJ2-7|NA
TGTGCCAGCAGTCAACCGGGACTCCACTACGAGCAGTACTTC
CASSQPGLHYEQYF
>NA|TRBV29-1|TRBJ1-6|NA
TGCAGCGTTGACAAGAGCTCCTATAATTCACCCCTCCACTTT
CSVDKSSYNSPLHF
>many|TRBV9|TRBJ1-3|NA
TGTGCCAGCAGCGCCCGGCGGGGGTCCTCTGGAAACACCATATATTTT
CASSARRGSSGNTIYF
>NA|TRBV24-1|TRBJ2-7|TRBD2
TGTGCCACCAGTGATCGGCGGGAGTCATACGAGCAGTACTTC
CATSDRRESYEQYF
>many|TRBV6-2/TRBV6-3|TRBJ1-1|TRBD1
TGTGCCAGCAATTCACGGGACAGGCGAACTGAAGCTTTCTTT
CASNSRDRRTEAFF
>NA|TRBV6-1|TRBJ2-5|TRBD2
TGTGCCAGCACTCCCCGGGGGGGGCGCCGTGCATGGGAGACCCAGTACTTC
CASTPRGGRRAWETQYF
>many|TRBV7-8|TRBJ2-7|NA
TGTGCCAGCAGCTTAGACAGCCGCCGGTACTTC
CASSLDSRRYF
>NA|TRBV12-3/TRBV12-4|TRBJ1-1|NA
TGTGCCAGCAGTCGCCGGGGCTCATCCGGATCCAAAGCTTTCTTT
CASSRRGSSGSKAFF
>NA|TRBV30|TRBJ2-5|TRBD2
TGTGCCTGGAGTGTAGCCCTAGCGGGAGGGACCCAGTACTTC
CAWSVALAGGTQYF
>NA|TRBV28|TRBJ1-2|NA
TGTGCCAGCAGTCCGCCAGGAGAGGACTATGGCTACACCTTC
CASSPPGEDYGYTF
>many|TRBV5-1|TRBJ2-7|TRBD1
TGCGCCAGCAGCCCGCGGGTGGGGACAGACACCTACGAGCAGTACTTC
CASSPRVGTDTYEQYF
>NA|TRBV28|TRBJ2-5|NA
TGTGCCAGCAGTAAGGGCGACAGGCAAGAGACCCAGTACTTC
CASSKGDRQETQYF
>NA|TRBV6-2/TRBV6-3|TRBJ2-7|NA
TGTGCCAGCAGTTACGGACCATTCTACGAGCAGTACTTC
CASSYGPFYEQYF
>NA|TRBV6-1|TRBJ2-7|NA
TGTGCCAGCAGTCCGTCCGGGCCCCCCTACGAGCAGTACTTC
CASSPSGPPYEQYF
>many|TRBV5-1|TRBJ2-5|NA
TGCGCCAGCAGCTTTGTTGGAGACCATGGGGAGACCCAGTACTTC
CASSFVGDHGETQYF
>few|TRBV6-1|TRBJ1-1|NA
TGTGCCAGCAGAGACATGTCGAACACTGAAGCTTTCTTT
CASRDMSNTEAFF
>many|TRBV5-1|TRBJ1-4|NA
TGCGCCAGCAGCTTAGATACAACTAATGAAAAACTGTTTTTT
CASSLDTTNEKLFF
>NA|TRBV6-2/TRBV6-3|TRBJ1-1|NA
TGTGCCAGCAGTTCACCAGGGTCCCCGAACACTGAAGCTTTCTTT
CASSSPGSPNTEAFF
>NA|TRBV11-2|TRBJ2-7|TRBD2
TGTGCCAGCAGCTATGAGCGGGGAGGTACCTACGAGCAGTACTTC
CASSYERGGTYEQYF
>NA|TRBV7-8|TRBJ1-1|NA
TGTGCCAGCACCCCGTCAGGGTTAATGAACACTGAAGCTTTCTTT
CASTPSGLMNTEAFF
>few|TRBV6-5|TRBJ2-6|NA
TGTGCCAGCAGCAAATACTTCTCTGGGGCCAACGTCCTGACTTTC
CASSKYFSGANVLTF
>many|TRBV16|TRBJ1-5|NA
TGTGCCAGCAGCCAGGGGACGGGACCCCGGCATTTT
CASSQGTGPRHF
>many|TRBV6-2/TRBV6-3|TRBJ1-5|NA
TGTGCCAGCAGTTACTCGCCAGGGAGGAGCAATCAGCCCCAGCATTTT
CASSYSPGRSNQPQHF
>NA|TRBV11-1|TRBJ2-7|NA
TGTGCCAGCAGAAACGAGGGGTCAGGGAGTCGGCTCGAGCAGTACTTC
CASRNEGSGSRLEQYF
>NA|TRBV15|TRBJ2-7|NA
TGTGCCACCAGCAGTTACTCAGGGGCTCAAGAGCAGTACTTC
CATSSYSGAQEQYF
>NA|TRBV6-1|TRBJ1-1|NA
TGTGCCAGCGTCAACGCCATGAACACTGAAGCTTTCTTT
CASVNAMNTEAFF
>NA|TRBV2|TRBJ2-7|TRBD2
TGTGCCAGCAAGCGGGAGGGCCTGTACGAGCAGTACTTC
CASKREGLYEQYF
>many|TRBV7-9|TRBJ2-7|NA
TGTGCCAGCAGCTTAACAAAACAGGGCATCAACTTC
CASSLTKQGINF
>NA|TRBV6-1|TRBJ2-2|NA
TGTGCCAGCAGTGAAGCTTCTCCGAACACCGGGGAGCTGTTTTTT
CASSEASPNTGELFF
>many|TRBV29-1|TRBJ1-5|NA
TGCAGCGTTGTTGTGCGGCAGGGCTACGATCAGCCCCAGCATTTT
CSVVVRQGYDQPQHF
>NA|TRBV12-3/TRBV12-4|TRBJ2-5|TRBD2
TGTGCCAGCAGTTTAGGAGCGGGAGGCAGGAGGGAGACCCAGTACTTC
CASSLGAGGRRETQYF
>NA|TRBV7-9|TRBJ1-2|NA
TGTGCCAGCACCGGACAAGAAGCTAACTATGGCTACACCTTC
CASTGQEANYGYTF
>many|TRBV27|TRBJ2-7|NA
TGTGCCAGCAGTTTATCTGACCGGGGCAGGGCCGAGCAGTACTTC
CASSLSDRGRAEQYF
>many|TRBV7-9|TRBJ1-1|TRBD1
TGTGCCAGCAGCCACAGGGGGGCACCCCATGAAGCTTTCTTT
CASSHRGAPHEAFF
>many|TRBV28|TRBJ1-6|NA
TGTGCCAGCAGCCAGGGGACAATGCATTCACCCCTCCACTTT
CASSQGTMHSPLHF
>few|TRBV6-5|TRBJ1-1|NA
TGTGCCAGCAGTTACTCGCTCTCTGCCCTGGGCACTGAAGCTTTCTTT
CASSYSLSALGTEAFF
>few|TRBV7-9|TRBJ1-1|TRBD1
TGTGCCAGCGTCCGGACAGGGGGCTTTACTGAAGCTTTCTTT
CASVRTGGFTEAFF
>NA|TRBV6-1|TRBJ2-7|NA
TGTGCCAGCATTCCCCACGGGACCCCCTACGAGCAGTACTTC
CASIPHGTPYEQYF
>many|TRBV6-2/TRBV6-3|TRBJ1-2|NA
TGTGCCAGCAGTTACCTGGGAGACTTTAACTATGGCTACACCTTC
CASSYLGDFNYGYTF
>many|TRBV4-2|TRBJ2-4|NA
TGTGCCAGCAGCGAAGTTGAGGGGGGGGTCGAAAACATTCAGTACTTC
CASSEVEGGVENIQYF
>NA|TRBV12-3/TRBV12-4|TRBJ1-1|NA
TGTGCCAGCAGTTGGGATTCTGACCCGAACACTGAAGCTTTCTTT
CASSWDSDPNTEAFF